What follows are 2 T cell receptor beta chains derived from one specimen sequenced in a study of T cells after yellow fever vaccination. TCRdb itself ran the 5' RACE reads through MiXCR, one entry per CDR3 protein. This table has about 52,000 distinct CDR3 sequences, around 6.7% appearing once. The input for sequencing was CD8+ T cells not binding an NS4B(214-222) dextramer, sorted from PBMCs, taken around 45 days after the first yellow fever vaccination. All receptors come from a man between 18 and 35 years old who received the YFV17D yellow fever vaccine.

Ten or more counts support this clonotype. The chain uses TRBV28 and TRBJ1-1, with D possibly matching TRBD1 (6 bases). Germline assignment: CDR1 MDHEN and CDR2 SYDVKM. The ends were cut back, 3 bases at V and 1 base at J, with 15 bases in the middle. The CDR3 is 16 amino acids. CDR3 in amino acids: CASSFFTGQPNTEAFF. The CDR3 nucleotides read TGTGCCAGCAGTTTTTTTACAGGGCAGCCGAACACTGAAGCTTTCTTT. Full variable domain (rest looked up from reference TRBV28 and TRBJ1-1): DVKVTQSSRYLVKRTGEKVFLECVQDMDHENMFWYRQDPGLGLRLIYFSYDVKMKEKGDIPEGYSVSREKKERFSLILESASTNQTSMYLCASSFFTGQPNTEAFFGQGTRLTVV.

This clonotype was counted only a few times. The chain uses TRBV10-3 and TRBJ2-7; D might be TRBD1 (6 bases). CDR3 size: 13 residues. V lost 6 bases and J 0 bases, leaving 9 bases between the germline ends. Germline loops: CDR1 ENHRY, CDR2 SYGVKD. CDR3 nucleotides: TGTGCCATCAGCCGGGACAACTCCTACGAGCAGTACTTC. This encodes CAISRDNSYEQYF.